This TCR beta chain was sequenced in a study of blood T cell repertoires in COVID-19. For the study at large: Nucleic acid was either cDNA or gDNA, and it came from T cells, B-cell-depleted T cells, or PBMCs.

Losses at the gene ends were 3 bases for V and 4 bases for J; bases not matched to a gene: 7. From germline, CDR1 is SEHNR and CDR2 FQNEAQ (reference sequence). This CDR3 has 15 residues. Only one count was recorded for this clone. In the source study's methods: Reference gene primer amplification gave nucleated cell count estimates. Repertoires were generated with immunoSEQ multiplex PCR, while TCRdb's copy carries only in-frame clones and drops some. V, J and clone size derive from that table, while D and trimming were established from the DNA sequence. The sample carries 50,000 to 60,000 clones, 80% to 85% recorded once.

The receptor's source is an elderly man with COVID-19, enrolled during active disease. The chain recombines TRBV7-9 with TRBJ1-2; 8 nucleotides agree with TRBD1. Source material: peripheral blood. The CDR3 region is CASSFTGGSGYGYTF. The CDR3 DNA is TGTGCCAGCAGCTTTACAGGGGGATCAGGCTATGGCTACACCTTC.